The clone carrying this T cell receptor (beta chain) was seen once. The identical CDR3 is also encoded by other nucleotide sequences in the sample. These data come from a study of T cell responses to AZD1222 COVID-19 vaccine. Some clones are missing from TCRdb's copy, which holds only in-frame ones; the method was immunoSEQ multiplex PCR. The repertoire holds 120,000 or so clones, with over 75% as singletons. The clonotype originates from an adult in good health. The specimen was peripheral blood, collected on day 0 of MenACWY control vaccination.

CDR3 DNA sequence: TGTGCCACCAGTGATCCCGGGACAGGGAACGAGCAGTACTTC. This sequence encodes CATSDPGTGNEQYF. The chain has TRBV24-1 and TRBJ2-7, with 9 bases aligning to TRBD1. After removal of 3 bases from V and 5 bases from J, the junction contained 4 bases not matched to a gene. The CDR3 has 14 residues. From germline, CDR1 is KGHDR and CDR2 SFDVKD.